The T cell receptor (beta chain) under discussion was sequenced for a study of T cell repertoires in cytomegalovirus infection. The wider study: Both a matching HLA type and CMV infection were indicated by public TCR beta signatures. Study results and limitations: The study found HLA-C-restricted CMV-specific TCR beta clonotypes dominating the ex vivo response. Identification of carriers of CMV plus the relevant HLA was achieved through cumulative public TCR beta family frequency.

V was trimmed by 0 bases and J by 1 base, leaving 19 bases between them. CDR3 length: 17 residues. CDR1 is DFQATT, CDR2 SNEGSKA, per germline (reference sequence). A single record per CDR3 protein comes from TCRdb applying MiXCR to the reads. The sample includes more than 500,000 distinct CDR3 sequences, 16% of them seen just once. About this clonotype itself: Its antigen is not known.

The chain joins TRBV20-1 to TRBJ2-7; D may be TRBD2 (6 bases). The origin of this receptor is a human donor in good health (CMV status not recorded). Some clones in this sample may be carry-over from other donors' samples. The sequenced sample consisted of CD8+ T cells from PBMCs. The CDR3 DNA reads TGCAGTGCTAGAGACCTAGCTATGAGCGGGTTATCCTACGAGCAGTACTTC. This gives the protein CSARDLAMSGLSYEQYF.